The 32 T cell receptor beta chains below were found in one sample sequenced in a study of cytomegalovirus exposure and HLA in healthy donors. Method: immunoSEQ multiplex PCR; TCRdb's copy keeps in-frame clones and lacks some. The sample yields over 85,000 clones, roughly 88% seen once. Material for sequencing was PBMCs. These receptors all come from a young woman in good health and CMV-seropositive.

This clone was recorded only once. The chain links TRBV28 to TRBJ1-5, with 7 positions matching TRBD1. CDR3 length equals 15 residues. The ends lost 5 bases at V and 1 base at J; junction bases unmatched: 5. CDR1 is MDHEN and CDR2 is SYDVKM in the germline V gene. CDR3 loop: CASSARQGSNQPQHF. In nucleotides, the CDR3 is TGTGCCAGCAGTGCCCGACAGGGAAGCAATCAGCCCCAGCATTTT.

This rearrangement joins TRBV25-1 to TRBJ1-2; 7 nucleotides align to TRBD1. After removal of 6 bases from V and 6 bases from J, the junction contained 10 bases not matched to a gene. The CDR3 contains 14 residues. Germline V gene data show CDR1 as MGHDK and CDR2 as SYGVNS. The CDR3: CASRGDREVHGYTF. For the CDR3, the DNA is TGTGCCAGCAGGGGAGACAGGGAGGTACATGGCTACACCTTC.

The V call is TRBV28, the J call TRBJ2-1; D possibly corresponds to TRBD2 (5 bases). Germline V lookup: CDR1 MDHEN, CDR2 SYDVKM. This CDR3 region has 13 residues. V was clipped by 7 bases and J by 0 bases, with 7 bases between them. DNA of the CDR3: TGTGCCAGCAACGGGAACTCCTACAATGAGCAGTTCTTC. Translation gives CASNGNSYNEQFF.

This chain joins TRBV11-2 and TRBJ2-1; D is perhaps TRBD1 (5 bases). Germline loops: CDR1 SGHAT, CDR2 FQNNGV. Trimming shortened V by 0 bases and J by 6 bases, and 12 bases separated the two germline ends. This CDR3 contains 15 residues. CDR3 residues: CASSLDRGRVNEQFF. The CDR3 DNA follows: TGTGCCAGCAGCTTAGATCGTGGCAGGGTCAATGAGCAGTTCTTC. Drawing the rest from reference TRBV11-2 and TRBJ2-1, the complete variable domain is EAGVAQSPRYKIIEKRQSVAFWCNPISGHATLYWYQQILGQGPKLLIQFQNNGVVDDSQLPKDRFSAERLKGVDSTLKIQPAKLEDSAVYLCASSLDRGRVNEQFFGPGTRLTVL.

This chain links TRBV29-1 with TRBJ2-3; 7 bases map to TRBD2. From germline, CDR1 is SQVTM and CDR2 ANQGSEA. The CDR3 loop spans 15 amino acids. V lost 6 bases to trimming and J lost 5 bases; unmatched junction nucleotides: 14. The CDR3 sequence is CSVGPSAGVGDTQYF. The CDR3 coding sequence is TGCAGCGTGGGTCCATCTGCGGGAGTAGGAGATACGCAGTATTTT.

The V call is TRBV27, the J call TRBJ2-1; D is unresolved. V was pared by 10 bases and J by 3 bases, with 16 bases between. CDR3 length: 14 residues. The germline gives CDR1 MNHEY, CDR2 SMNVEV (reference sequence). The CDR3 nucleotides read TGTGCCACAAGCGACTCGATCGGCTACAATGAGCAGTTCTTC. Translation gives CATSDSIGYNEQFF.

This clone appeared a few times. This sequence joins TRBV7-6 and TRBJ2-7; 9 nucleotides align to TRBD1. Per germline, CDR1 SGHVS and CDR2 FNYEAQ. The CDR3 is 12 amino acids. The J segment lost 7 bases and the V segment lost 3 bases, leaving 1 base of the junction unmatched. The CDR3 DNA reads TGTGCCAGCAGCTTGACAGGGGGGGAGCAGTACTTC. This translates into CASSLTGGEQYF.

V gene TRBV30 combines with J gene TRBJ2-3; 9 bases map to TRBD2. CDR3 length: 15 residues. CDR1 GTSNPN and CDR2 SVGIG come from the germline V gene (reference sequence). V shed 2 bases, J shed 0 bases, and the junction held 3 bases outside the gene matches. CDR3 in amino acids: CAWSRRGGSTDTQYF. The CDR3 region has the DNA TGTGCCTGGAGTCGGCGGGGGGGCAGCACAGATACGCAGTATTTT.

The V gene is TRBV14, the J gene TRBJ2-1, with 9 bases fitting TRBD2. This CDR3 region has 16 residues. CDR1 and CDR2 from the germline V gene are SGHDN and FVKESK. The V gene end was trimmed by 4 bases and the J gene end by 4 bases; junction bases not matched to a gene: 8. CDR3 loop: CASSLGSGGLYNEQFF. CDR3 in DNA: TGTGCCAGCAGCCTAGGAAGCGGGGGGCTTTACAATGAGCAGTTCTTC.

The chain joins TRBV7-2 to TRBJ2-7, with 10 positions matching TRBD2. With 8 bases clipped from V and 6 bases from J, the junction kept 13 bases outside the gene matches. The CDR3 sequence is 15 residues long. Per the germline V gene, CDR1 is SGHTA and CDR2 is FQGNSA. In nucleotides, the CDR3 is TGTGCCAGCGGTCGTCCCGGGACTAGCGTAGGCGAGCAGTACTTC. Its protein is CASGRPGTSVGEQYF.

This clone has just one count. The chain combines TRBV2 with TRBJ2-1; D is possibly TRBD1 (6 bases). The CDR3 contains 15 residues. V was pared by 2 bases and J by 6 bases, with 14 bases between. The germline V gene has CDR1 SNHLY and CDR2 FYNNEI. DNA of the CDR3: TGTGCCAGCAGTGAAAGTCAGGGGTCCGTCAATGAGCAGTTCTTC. Translating gives CASSESQGSVNEQFF.

This chain links TRBV6-1 with TRBJ2-1, with 9 bases that match TRBD2. In germline, CDR1 is MNHNS, CDR2 SASEGT. Trimming cost V 4 bases and J 1 base; bases outside gene matches: 5. The CDR3 is made up of 16 amino acids. Written as DNA, the CDR3 is TGTGCCAGCAGTGCTTTGGCGGGGGGGTCCTACAATGAGCAGTTCTTC. Residues: CASSALAGGSYNEQFF.

V and J are TRBV4-1 and TRBJ2-3, with TRBD2 identical over 11 bases. V was clipped by 3 bases and J by 0 bases; unmatched bases: 5. Germline CDR1 and CDR2: MGHRA and YSYEKL. This CDR3 has 17 residues. CDR3 amino acids: CASSQGTSGLSTDTQYF. In nucleotides, the CDR3 is TGCGCCAGCAGCCAGGGGACTAGCGGCCTTAGCACAGATACGCAGTATTTT.

The rearrangement links TRBV4-3 to TRBJ2-2, with TRBD2 as a possible D gene (5 bases). The length of the CDR3 is 17 residues. The V gene's germline CDR1 is LGHNA and CDR2 YSLEER. V was pared by 2 bases and J by 0 bases, with 13 bases between. The CDR3 DNA is TGCGCCAGCAGCCAACGCCATGGGAGCGCGAACACCGGGGAGCTGTTTTTT. Its protein product is CASSQRHGSANTGELFF.

The count of this clone is one. The rearrangement uses TRBV28 and TRBJ1-1; D perhaps matches TRBD1 (5 bases). V was shortened by 3 bases and J by 4 bases, with 12 bases between the two germline ends. Germline loops: CDR1 MDHEN, CDR2 SYDVKM. The CDR3 covers 14 residues. The CDR3 DNA follows: TGTGCCAGCAGTTTGGGGGAGGCCGCCACTGAAGCTTTCTTT. Encoded protein: CASSLGEAATEAFF.

This clone showed up just once. The chain recombines TRBV7-9 with TRBJ1-4, with 8 bases identical to TRBD1. This CDR3 is built from 15 residues. Germline V gene data show CDR1 as SEHNR and CDR2 as FQNEAQ (reference sequence). V shed 2 bases and J 5 bases; nucleotides not matched to a gene: 4. The CDR3 sequence: CASSLNGQGNEKLFF. In nucleotides, the CDR3 is TGTGCCAGCAGCTTAAATGGACAGGGAAATGAAAAACTGTTTTTT.

The chain has TRBV7-6 and TRBJ1-5, with D possibly matching TRBD1 (6 bases). Germline V gene sequence: CDR1 SGHVS, CDR2 FNYEAQ. CDR3 size: 15 residues. The V end lost 6 bases, the J end lost 6 bases, and 18 bases lay between the germline ends. The CDR3 reads CASSVGLGGRQPQHF. CDR3 nucleotide sequence: TGTGCCAGCAGTGTGGGGTTGGGGGGGCGTCAGCCCCAGCATTTT. The variable domain in full, with the rest retrieved from reference TRBV7-6 and TRBJ1-5, is GAGVSQSPRYKVTKRGQDVALRCDPISGHVSLYWYRQALGQGPEFLTYFNYEAQQDKSGLPNDRFSAERPEGSISTLTIQRTEQRDSAMYRCASSVGLGGRQPQHFGDGTRLSIL.

The chain is built from TRBV6-1 and TRBJ2-7; 10 positions agree with TRBD2. The CDR3 loop spans 15 amino acids. V lost 4 bases and J lost 3; bases outside the gene matches: 6. CDR1 MNHNS and CDR2 SASEGT come from the germline V gene. The CDR3 region is CASSGRASGSYEQYF. The CDR3 bases are TGTGCCAGCAGTGGACGGGCTAGCGGGAGCTACGAGCAGTACTTC.

The CDR3 sequence is CASSPSGEQYF. The CDR3 coding sequence is TGTGCCAGCAGCCCCTCCGGGGAGCAGTACTTC. The J gene is TRBJ2-7, the V gene TRBV5-8, with D unresolved. This CDR3 contains 11 residues. CDR1 is SGHTS, CDR2 YDEGEE, per germline. The V end lost 4 bases, the J end lost 7 bases, and 9 bases lay between the germline ends.

The chain recombines TRBV19 with TRBJ1-5; unclear D gene. Germline loops: CDR1 LNHDA, CDR2 SQIVND (reference sequence). The CDR3 is made up of 13 amino acids. Trimming cost V 3 bases and J 5 bases, with 8 bases left between them. DNA for the CDR3: TGTGCCAGTAGTATGCTCCTAGATCAGCCCCAGCATTTT. Encoded protein: CASSMLLDQPQHF. Variable domain in full (rest from reference TRBV19 and TRBJ1-5): DGGITQSPKYLFRKEGQNVTLSCEQNLNHDAMYWYRQDPGQGLRLIYYSQIVNDFQKGDIAEGYSVSREKKESFPLTVTSAQKNPTAFYLCASSMLLDQPQHFGDGTRLSIL.

This clone was counted a few times. The genes are TRBV2 and TRBJ1-2; 7 positions agree with TRBD1. Germline assignment: CDR1 SNHLY and CDR2 FYNNEI. CDR3 length equals 11 residues. CDR3: CAGTDNYGYTF. The CDR3 bases are TGTGCGGGGACAGATAACTATGGCTACACCTTC.

This clone occurred once. J is TRBJ1-5 and V is TRBV18; tentatively, D is TRBD1 (6 bases). The CDR3 consists of 16 residues. Trimming left V 3 bases short and J 7 bases short, with 19 bases between. Germline lookup yields CDR1 KGHSH and CDR2 LQKENI. The CDR3 spells CASSPGGGREDQPQHF. DNA of the CDR3: TGTGCCAGCTCACCCGGCGGGGGGCGCGAGGACCAGCCCCAGCATTTT. The whole variable domain, remainder taken from reference TRBV18 and TRBJ1-5, is NAGVMQNPRHLVRRRGQEARLRCSPMKGHSHVYWYRQLPEEGLKFMVYLQKENIIDESGMPKERFSAEFPKEGPSILRIQQVVRGDSAAYFCASSPGGGREDQPQHFGDGTRLSIL.

This rearrangement joins TRBV15 to TRBJ2-2, with D maybe TRBD2 (5 bases). The CDR3 is 16 residues long. The germline CDR1 and CDR2 sequences are LNHNV and YYDKDF (reference sequence). V lost 4 bases and J 4 bases, leaving 16 bases between the germline ends. The CDR3 DNA is TGTGCCACCAGCAACCCGACCAGAGGGAGCACCGGGGAGCTGTTTTTT. Protein product: CATSNPTRGSTGELFF. The full variable domain, with the rest looked up from reference TRBV15 and TRBJ2-2, is DAMVIQNPRYQVTQFGKPVTLSCSQTLNHNVMYWYQQKSSQAPKLLFHYYDKDFNNEADTPDNFQSRRPNTSFCFLDIRSPGLGDTAMYLCATSNPTRGSTGELFFGEGSRLTVL.

The CDR3 region has the DNA TGTGCCACCCCAAGTGCAGGATCCTCTAACTATGGCTACACCTTC. Translation gives CATPSAGSSNYGYTF. This chain uses TRBV6-6 with TRBJ1-2; D uncertain. This CDR3 comprises 15 residues. The V and J ends lost 10 bases and 0 bases respectively, with 18 bases between them. CDR1 and CDR2 from the germline V gene are MNHNY and SVGAGI (reference sequence).

The chain carries TRBV28 and TRBJ2-7; 8 positions match TRBD2. Trimming removed 5 bases from V and 0 bases from J; junction bases left unmatched: 3. The length of the CDR3 is 14 residues. Germline lookup yields CDR1 MDHEN and CDR2 SYDVKM. CDR3 DNA: TGTGCCAGCAGTGCCAGCGGGAGCTCCTACGAGCAGTACTTC. Encoded protein: CASSASGSSYEQYF.

This clone occurred once. The chain employs TRBV10-3 and TRBJ1-6; TRBD1 is a possible D gene (6 bases). The ends were cut back, 4 bases at V and 8 bases at J, with 18 bases in the middle. This CDR3 has 16 amino acids. Germline CDR1 and CDR2: ENHRY and SYGVKD. The CDR3 DNA follows: TGTGCCATCAGTGCCCCAGACCTCCCAGGGGATTCACCCCTCCACTTT. It yields the protein CAISAPDLPGDSPLHF.

This chain uses TRBV11-3 with TRBJ2-2; 7 bases map to TRBD1. Unmatched junction bases numbered 7, after V lost 5 bases and J lost 7 bases. The CDR3 runs 14 residues. Germline loops: CDR1 SGHNT, CDR2 YENEEA. Written as DNA, the CDR3 is TGTGCCAGCAGCCCCACAGGGGTTGGCGGGGAGCTGTTTTTT. Protein product: CASSPTGVGGELFF.

This clone was detected once. The rearrangement uses TRBV6-5 and TRBJ1-2; 10 positions agree with TRBD1. The CDR3 runs to 14 residues. Unmatched junction bases numbered 6, after V lost 7 bases and J lost 4 bases. CDR1 and CDR2 from the germline V gene are MNHEY and SVGAGI. CDR3 sequence reads: CASNRDRGSYGYTF. The CDR3 region has the DNA TGTGCCAGCAACCGGGACAGGGGCTCCTATGGCTACACCTTC.

V and J are TRBV29-1 and TRBJ1-2, with D unresolved. This CDR3 is 11 amino acids long. Germline CDR1 SQVTM, CDR2 ANQGSEA. V was trimmed by 2 bases and J by 4 bases, leaving 5 bases between them. CDR3 DNA sequence: TGCAGCGTTGAAACAGCCTATGGCTACACCTTC. The encoded protein is CSVETAYGYTF.

This chain uses TRBV2 with TRBJ1-5; 11 bases are a match to TRBD1. The CDR3 length is 15 residues. Germline CDR1 reads SNHLY; CDR2 reads FYNNEI. The J segment lost 6 bases and the V segment lost 11 bases, leaving 12 bases of the junction unmatched. The DNA for the CDR3 is TGTGCCTCTCACCGGGACAGGGGGAAGGGTCAGCCCCAGCATTTT. It yields the protein CASHRDRGKGQPQHF.

This chain uses TRBV4-1 with TRBJ2-7, with D tentatively TRBD2 (6 bases). Looked up from germline, CDR1 is MGHRA and CDR2 is YSYEKL. The CDR3 runs 16 residues. The V end was cut by 1 base, the J end by 1 base, with 14 bases between. This CDR3 is CASSQAGSGSSYEQYF. For the CDR3, the DNA is TGCGCCAGCAGCCAAGCTGGGAGCGGGTCATCCTACGAGCAGTACTTC.

The chain carries TRBV15 and TRBJ1-1, with D tentatively TRBD1 (6 bases). Germline V gene sequence: CDR1 LNHNV, CDR2 YYDKDF (reference sequence). V lost 1 base and J 3 bases, leaving 15 bases between the germline ends. CDR3 length equals 16 residues. In nucleotides, the CDR3 is TGTGCCACCAGCAGAGTTAAGGGGGAGGGCGACACTGAAGCTTTCTTT. Amino acid sequence: CATSRVKGEGDTEAFF.